This T cell receptor beta chain is drawn from a study of blood T cell repertoires in COVID-19. Whole-study context: PBMCs, B-cell-depleted T cells, or T cells provided the cDNA or gDNA that made up the material.

Trimming took 3 bases from V and 7 from J, leaving 10 bases between them. CDR3 length equals 12 residues. In the original processing: Nucleated cell number was recorded as an estimate derived from reference gene primer amplification. Repertoires were generated with immunoSEQ multiplex PCR, while TCRdb's copy carries only in-frame clones and drops some. That table gives V, J and clone size, and the DNA gave D and trimming. The sample lists 150,000 to 200,000 clones, about 88% occurring once. The chain couples TRBV12-3 or TRBV12-4 to TRBJ2-7; TRBD2 is a possible D gene (6 bases). This sequence originates from a man younger than 30 who had recovered from COVID-19. The sequenced sample was peripheral blood. In DNA form, the CDR3 reads TGTGCCAGCAGTTTCACGGGAGAAGAGCAGTACTTC. Protein sequence: CASSFTGEEQYF.